A single T cell receptor (beta chain) is shown here with its context. V lost 6 bases and J lost 7; bases outside the gene matches: 12. The CDR3 spans 15 residues. Per the germline V gene, CDR1 is MNHNS and CDR2 is SASEGT. The data were produced by immunoSEQ multiplex PCR, yet TCRdb's version contains in-frame clones alone and is incomplete. The table includes some 13,000 clones, around 81% detected once. This sample stems from a study of T cells after posttransplantation cyclophosphamide. The sample taken for sequencing was memory CD4+ T cells sorted from PBMCs. This receptor was obtained from a man aged 50 to 59 in good health, CMV-negative, and a related stem cell transplant donor. The V gene is TRBV6-1, the J gene TRBJ2-3; TRBD1 aligns across 8 bases. The CDR3 DNA reads TGTGCCAGCAGCCAGACAGGGGTCGCAAGGAATACGCAGTATTTT. Translation gives CASSQTGVARNTQYF.